A selection of T cell receptor beta chains follows, all from one sample in a study of CD8+ T cells in alopecia areata. The repertoire was sequenced with immunoSEQ multiplex PCR; TCRdb's copy has only in-frame clones and lacks some. The data contain hundreds of thousands of clones, roughly two fifths of them singletons. The material sequenced was CD4+ T cells sorted from blood, taken at roughly week 30, from a patient treated with tofacitinib. These receptors came from a human donor with alopecia areata. The CDR3 runs from the conserved cysteine through the conserved F or W. Fields, in order: D gene, V gene, clone size, J gene, CDR3 protein, CDR3 DNA. The D gene is left open where the match is weak. Clone size appears in some rows only: once, few, many, or a class for an expanded clone.

NA	TRBV11-1	few	TRBJ1-1	CASSLLQGYEAFF	TGTGCCAGCAGCTTATTACAGGGATATGAAGCTTTCTTT
NA	TRBV30	NA	TRBJ1-1	CAWKAGPAEAFF	TGTGCCTGGAAGGCGGGCCCGGCTGAAGCTTTCTTT
NA	TRBV5-6	NA	TRBJ2-3	CASNRMRGPTDTQYF	TGTGCCAGCAACCGAATGAGGGGTCCCACAGATACGCAGTATTTT
NA	TRBV30	NA	TRBJ1-3	CACPRGASGNTIYF	TGTGCCTGCCCCCGGGGGGCCTCTGGAAACACCATATATTTT
NA	TRBV5-1	few	TRBJ2-3	CASSLESSFTDTQYF	TGCGCCAGCAGCTTGGAGTCGTCCTTCACAGATACGCAGTATTTT
NA	TRBV10-3	few	TRBJ2-1	CAIRKQGMGSYNEQFF	TGTGCCATCAGGAAACAGGGAATGGGCTCCTACAATGAGCAGTTCTTC
NA	TRBV30	NA	TRBJ2-5	CAWMRDPSETQYF	TGTGCCTGGATGCGGGACCCTAGTGAGACCCAGTACTTC
TRBD2	TRBV7-2	few	TRBJ2-3	CASSLPSGGPLYF	TGTGCCAGCAGCTTACCTAGCGGGGGGCCCCTGTATTTT
TRBD1	TRBV6-5	few	TRBJ2-2	CASRRQGAVTGELFF	TGTGCCAGCAGGAGACAGGGGGCGGTCACCGGGGAGCTGTTTTTT
NA	TRBV4-1	NA	TRBJ1-1	CASSQDRRARNTEAFF	TGCGCCAGCAGCCAAGATAGACGGGCCCGGAACACTGAAGCTTTCTTT
NA	TRBV5-1	NA	TRBJ1-4	CASRRIGDEKLFF	TGCGCCAGCCGACGGATAGGTGATGAAAAACTGTTTTTT
TRBD2	TRBV4-1	NA	TRBJ2-4	CASSHPLAGAAKNIQYF	TGCGCCAGCAGCCACCCCCTAGCGGGAGCTGCCAAAAACATTCAGTACTTC
NA	TRBV4-2	NA	TRBJ2-1	CASSYENNNEQFF	TGTGCCAGCAGCTACGAAAATAACAATGAGCAGTTCTTC
TRBD1	TRBV30	few	TRBJ2-7	CAWSARDRAVYEQYF	TGTGCCTGGAGTGCCCGGGACAGGGCTGTTTACGAGCAGTACTTC
TRBD2	TRBV15	NA	TRBJ2-1	CATSRDRVAGGAEQFF	TGTGCCACCAGCAGAGATCGGGTAGCGGGAGGGGCTGAGCAGTTCTTC
TRBD1	TRBV30	NA	TRBJ2-7	CAWSRTGQQYF	TGTGCCTGGAGCCGGACAGGGCAGCAGTACTTC
TRBD2	TRBV7-9	few	TRBJ2-7	CASSLAGVDEQYF	TGTGCCAGCAGCCTCGCGGGGGTTGACGAGCAGTACTTC
NA	TRBV18	NA	TRBJ1-1	CASSPNWRDTEAFF	TGTGCCAGCTCACCCAACTGGAGGGATACTGAAGCTTTCTTT
NA	TRBV5-1	NA	TRBJ2-3	CASSQLGRTDTQYF	TGCGCCAGCAGCCAGTTGGGGAGAACAGATACGCAGTATTTT
NA	TRBV29-1	few	TRBJ1-4	CSVGDSYEKLFF	TGCAGCGTTGGTGATTCCTATGAAAAACTGTTTTTT
TRBD1	TRBV18	NA	TRBJ1-1	CASSPGQGATEAFF	TGTGCCAGCTCACCAGGACAGGGGGCGACTGAAGCTTTCTTT
NA	TRBV7-3	NA	TRBJ2-2	CASSPTHTGELFF	TGTGCCAGCAGCCCAACCCACACCGGGGAGCTGTTTTTT